The 11 T cell receptor beta chains below all came from one sample that was sequenced in a study of blood T cell repertoires in COVID-19 (dated by TCRdb to about 2020). Libraries were constructed by the immunoSEQ multiplex PCR assay. TCRdb stores this immuneACCESS table with in-frame sequences only. Part of the clones is absent; in the studies checked, under half of the shortfall reflects unresolved V genes, and no reason is known for the rest. The sample table shows fewer than 700,000 clones, and roughly nine tenths are seen once. Together, the top ten hold roughly 8% of the sample. Sample: peripheral blood. These TCRs come from a woman between 50 and 59 years old with COVID-19, enrolled during active disease.

The V gene is TRBV20-1, the J gene TRBJ2-2; D call uncertain. This CDR3 is 11 amino acids long. CDR1 is DFQATT, CDR2 SNEGSKA, per germline (reference sequence). The V and J ends lost 3 bases and 4 bases respectively, with 3 bases between them. The CDR3 DNA is TGCAGTGCTAGGAGCACCGGGGAGCTGTTTTTT. It encodes CSARSTGELFF.

The chain employs TRBV10-2 and TRBJ2-1; perhaps TRBD2 as D (6 bases). The CDR3 sequence is 11 residues long. Germline V gene data show CDR1 as WSHSY and CDR2 as SAAADI. Trimming removed 8 bases at V and 10 bases at J, with 12 bases between. CDR3 protein: CASVGGPEQFF. CDR3 bases: TGCGCCAGCGTCGGAGGGCCCGAGCAGTTCTTC.

This sequence joins TRBV2 and TRBJ2-4, with a possible D match to TRBD1 (5 bases). V lost 6 bases, J lost 0 bases, and 9 bases lay in between. This CDR3 is 14 amino acids long. CDR1 is SNHLY and CDR2 is FYNNEI in the germline V gene. The CDR3 region has the DNA TGTGCCAGCAGGGGCAGGGAAGCCAAAAACATTCAGTACTTC. It codes for CASRGREAKNIQYF.

The gene calls are TRBV13 and TRBJ1-2; D possibly corresponds to TRBD1 (5 bases). Trimming took off 5 bases at V and 5 bases at J, with 18 bases between the two ends. Per the germline V gene, CDR1 is PRHDT and CDR2 is FYEKMQ (reference sequence). The CDR3 contains 15 residues. The CDR3 region has the DNA TGTGCCAGCAGCCCGCGAGCAGGGCTCTGGTATGGCTACACCTTC. Encoded protein: CASSPRAGLWYGYTF.

This rearrangement joins TRBV28 to TRBJ1-2; D gene unclear. Trimming took off 3 bases at V and 8 bases at J, with 10 bases between the two ends. This CDR3 contains 12 residues. Germline assignment: CDR1 MDHEN and CDR2 SYDVKM. The CDR3 nucleotides read TGTGCCAGCAGTTTGAGCAATAAAGGCTACACCTTC. Translated, it gives CASSLSNKGYTF.

The chain's CDR3 is CANMRGSGNTIYF. CDR3 sequence (DNA): TGTGCCAATATGCGCGGCTCTGGAAACACCATATATTTT. The genes are TRBV28 and TRBJ1-3; D call uncertain. Per the germline V gene, CDR1 is MDHEN and CDR2 is SYDVKM. The V end was cut by 10 bases, the J end by 0 bases, with 10 bases between. This CDR3 contains 13 residues.

This clone was counted between two and nine times. The chain recombines TRBV10-1 with TRBJ1-2; a weak D match, TRBD1 (5 bases). Germline V gives CDR1 WNHNN, CDR2 SYGVQD (reference sequence). V was trimmed by 5 bases and J by 4 bases, leaving 11 bases between them. There are 13 residues in the CDR3. DNA of the CDR3: TGCGCCAGCAGTTACACAGGCTCCTATGGCTACACCTTC. Its translation is CASSYTGSYGYTF.

The CDR3 reads CASSLRTSPNTQYF. The CDR3 DNA sequence: TGTGCCAGCAGCTTACGGACTAGCCCGAATACGCAGTATTTT. This sequence joins TRBV7-8 and TRBJ2-3, with 8 bases aligning to TRBD2. Germline-derived CDR1 and CDR2 are SGHVS and FQNEAQ. This CDR3 comprises 14 residues. V lost 2 bases, J lost 7 bases, and 5 bases stayed unmatched.

V usage is TRBV11-2 and J usage is TRBJ1-5, with D possibly being TRBD1 (6 bases). The CDR3 covers 18 residues. CDR1 is SGHAT and CDR2 is FQNNGV in the germline V gene. V gave up 2 bases and J gave up 0 bases, with 17 bases separating them. CDR3 residues: CASSLRAQGRDSNQPQHF. In DNA, the CDR3 is TGTGCCAGCAGCTTAAGAGCACAGGGTAGGGATAGCAATCAGCCCCAGCATTTT.

V and J are TRBV6-2 or TRBV6-3 and TRBJ1-1; 11 bases are shared with TRBD1. J lost 4 bases, V lost 6 bases, and 10 bases had no gene match. This CDR3 spans 16 amino acids. Germline V gives CDR1 MNHEY, CDR2 SVGEGT. CDR3 loop: CASSPRDRGYSTEAFF. CDR3 nucleotide sequence: TGTGCCAGCAGCCCCCGGGACAGGGGGTATAGCACTGAAGCTTTCTTT.

J is TRBJ1-6 and V is TRBV5-1; TRBD1 aligns across 8 bases. Germline CDR1 and CDR2: SGHRS and YFSETQ. V was clipped by 4 bases and J by 9 bases; unmatched bases: 6. This CDR3 region has 14 residues. CDR3 protein: CASSLGQGVSPLHF. The CDR3 coding sequence is TGCGCCAGCAGCCTCGGACAGGGAGTTTCACCCCTCCACTTT.